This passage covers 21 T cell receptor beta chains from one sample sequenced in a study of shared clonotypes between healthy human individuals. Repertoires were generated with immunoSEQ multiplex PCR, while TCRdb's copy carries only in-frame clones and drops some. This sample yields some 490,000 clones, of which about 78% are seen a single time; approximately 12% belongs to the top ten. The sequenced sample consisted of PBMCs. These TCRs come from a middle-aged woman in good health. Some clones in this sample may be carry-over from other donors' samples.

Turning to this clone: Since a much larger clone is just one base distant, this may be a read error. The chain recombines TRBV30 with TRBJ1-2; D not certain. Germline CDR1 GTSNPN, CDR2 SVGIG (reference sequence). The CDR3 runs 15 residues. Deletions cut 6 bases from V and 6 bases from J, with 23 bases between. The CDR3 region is CACLCGSGEVHGYTF. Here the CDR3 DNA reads TGTGCCTGCCTCTGTGGTTCCGGGGAAGTCCATGGCTACACCTTC.

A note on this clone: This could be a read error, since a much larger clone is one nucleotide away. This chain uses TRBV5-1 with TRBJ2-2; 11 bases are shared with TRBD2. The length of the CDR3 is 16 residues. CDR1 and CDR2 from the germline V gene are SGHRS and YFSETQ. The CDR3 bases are TGCGCCAGCAGCCCTGGACTAGCGGGTTACACCGGGGAGCCGTTTTTT. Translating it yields CASSPGLAGYTGEPFF.

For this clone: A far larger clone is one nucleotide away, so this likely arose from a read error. The CDR3 nucleotides are TGTGCCTGGAGTACAGGACTAGTAGGTTCTTCTTTT. Amino acids: CAWSTGLVGSSF. This chain links TRBV30 with TRBJ2-3, with 7 bases that match TRBD2. The CDR3 length is 12 residues. Per the germline V gene, CDR1 is GTSNPN and CDR2 is SVGIG (reference sequence).

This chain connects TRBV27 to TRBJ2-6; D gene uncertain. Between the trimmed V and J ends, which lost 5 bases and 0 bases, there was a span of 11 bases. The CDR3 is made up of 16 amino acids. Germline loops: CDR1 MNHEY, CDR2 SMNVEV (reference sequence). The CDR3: CASSPRILSGANVLTF. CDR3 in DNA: TGTGCCAGCAGTCCCAGGATCCTCTCTGGGGCCAACGTCCTGACTTTC.

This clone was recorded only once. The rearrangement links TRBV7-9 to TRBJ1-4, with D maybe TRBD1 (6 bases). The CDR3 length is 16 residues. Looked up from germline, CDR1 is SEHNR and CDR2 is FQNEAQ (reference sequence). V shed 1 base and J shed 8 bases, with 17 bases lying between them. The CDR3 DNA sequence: TGTGCCAGCAGCTTAGATTTGGGGGGCGCGAGCGAAAAACTGTTTTTT. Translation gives CASSLDLGGASEKLFF. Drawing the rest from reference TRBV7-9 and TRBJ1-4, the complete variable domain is DTGVSQNPRHKITKRGQNVTFRCDPISEHNRLYWYRQTLGQGPEFLTYFQNEAQLEKSRLLSDRFSAERPKGSFSTLEIQRTEQGDSAMYLCASSLDLGGASEKLFFGSGTQLSVL.

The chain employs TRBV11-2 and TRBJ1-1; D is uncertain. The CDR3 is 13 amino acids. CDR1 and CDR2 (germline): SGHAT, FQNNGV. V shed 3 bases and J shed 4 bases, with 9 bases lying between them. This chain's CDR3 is CASSLERVTEAFF. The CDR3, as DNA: TGTGCCAGCAGCTTGGAAAGGGTCACTGAAGCTTTCTTT.

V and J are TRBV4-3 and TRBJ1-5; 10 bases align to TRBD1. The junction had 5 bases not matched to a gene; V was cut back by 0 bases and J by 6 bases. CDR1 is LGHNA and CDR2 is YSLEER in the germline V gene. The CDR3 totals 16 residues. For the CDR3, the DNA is TGCGCCAGCAGCCAAGAACCGACAGGGGGCGGTCAGCCCCAGCATTTT. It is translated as CASSQEPTGGGQPQHF.

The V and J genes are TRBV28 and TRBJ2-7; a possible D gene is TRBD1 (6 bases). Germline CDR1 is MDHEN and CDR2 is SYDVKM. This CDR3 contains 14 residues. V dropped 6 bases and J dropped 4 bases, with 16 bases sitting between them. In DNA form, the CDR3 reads TGTGCCAGCAGCCACAGGGTTACAAGATACGAGCAGTACTTC. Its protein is CASSHRVTRYEQYF.

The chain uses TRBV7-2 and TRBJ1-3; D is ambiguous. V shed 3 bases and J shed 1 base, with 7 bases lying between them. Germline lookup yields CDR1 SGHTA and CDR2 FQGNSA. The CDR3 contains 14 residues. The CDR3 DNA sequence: TGTGCCAGCAGCTTTGGCGGGTCTGGAAACACCATATATTTT. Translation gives CASSFGGSGNTIYF.

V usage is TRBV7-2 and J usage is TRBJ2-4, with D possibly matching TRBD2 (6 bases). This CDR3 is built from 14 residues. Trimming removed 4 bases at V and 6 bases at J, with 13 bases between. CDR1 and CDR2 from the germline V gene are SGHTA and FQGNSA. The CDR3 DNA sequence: TGTGCCAGCAGCTCCGTTGGGGGAGGAAACATTCAGTACTTC. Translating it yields CASSSVGGGNIQYF.

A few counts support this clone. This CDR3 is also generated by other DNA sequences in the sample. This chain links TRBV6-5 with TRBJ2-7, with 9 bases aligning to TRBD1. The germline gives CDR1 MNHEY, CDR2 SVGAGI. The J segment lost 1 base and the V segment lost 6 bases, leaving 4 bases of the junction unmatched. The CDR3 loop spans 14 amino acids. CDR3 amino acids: CASSPDRGSYEQYF. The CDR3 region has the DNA TGTGCCAGCAGCCCTGACAGGGGGTCCTACGAGCAGTACTTC.

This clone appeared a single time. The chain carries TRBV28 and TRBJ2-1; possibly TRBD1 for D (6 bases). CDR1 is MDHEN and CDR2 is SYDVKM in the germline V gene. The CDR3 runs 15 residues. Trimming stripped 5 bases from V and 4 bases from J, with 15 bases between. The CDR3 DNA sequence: TGTGCCAGCAGTACAGGGATGGGGCCGTACAATGAGCAGTTCTTC. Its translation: CASSTGMGPYNEQFF.

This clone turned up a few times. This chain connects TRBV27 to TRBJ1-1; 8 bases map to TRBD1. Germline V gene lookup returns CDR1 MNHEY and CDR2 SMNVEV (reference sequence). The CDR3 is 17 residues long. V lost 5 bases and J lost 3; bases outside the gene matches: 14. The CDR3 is CASSPDRVSLRYTEAFF. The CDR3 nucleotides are TGTGCCAGCAGTCCGGACAGGGTATCTCTGCGGTACACTGAAGCTTTCTTT.

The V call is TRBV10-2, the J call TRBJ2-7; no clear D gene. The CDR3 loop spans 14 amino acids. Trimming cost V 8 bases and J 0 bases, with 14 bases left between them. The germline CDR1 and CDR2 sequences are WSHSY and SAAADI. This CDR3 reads CASRIAGPSYEQYF. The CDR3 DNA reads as TGCGCCAGCCGGATAGCAGGTCCCTCCTACGAGCAGTACTTC.

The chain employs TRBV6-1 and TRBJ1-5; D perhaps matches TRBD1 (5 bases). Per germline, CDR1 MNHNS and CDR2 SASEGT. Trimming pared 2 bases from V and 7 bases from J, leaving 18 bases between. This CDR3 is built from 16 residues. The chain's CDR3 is CASSENKGGGDQPQHF. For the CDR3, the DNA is TGTGCCAGCAGTGAAAATAAGGGCGGGGGTGACCAGCCCCAGCATTTT.

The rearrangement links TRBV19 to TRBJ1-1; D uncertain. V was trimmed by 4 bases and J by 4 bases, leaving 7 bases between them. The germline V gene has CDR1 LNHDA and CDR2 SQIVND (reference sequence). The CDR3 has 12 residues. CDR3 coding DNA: TGTGCCAGTAGTACCTTCTTCACTGAAGCTTTCTTT. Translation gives CASSTFFTEAFF.

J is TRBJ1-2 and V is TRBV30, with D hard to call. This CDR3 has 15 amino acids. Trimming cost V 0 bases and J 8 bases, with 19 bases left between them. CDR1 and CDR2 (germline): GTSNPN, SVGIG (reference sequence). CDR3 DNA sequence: TGTGCCTGGAGTGTACGGGAGGTCGCCTCTGGAGGCTACACCTTC. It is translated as CAWSVREVASGGYTF. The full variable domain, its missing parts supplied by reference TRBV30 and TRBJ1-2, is SQTIHQWPATLVQPVGSPLSLECTVEGTSNPNLYWYRQAAGRGLQLLFYSVGIGQISSEVPQNLSASRPQDRQFILSSKKLLLSDSGFYLCAWSVREVASGGYTFGSGTRLTVV.

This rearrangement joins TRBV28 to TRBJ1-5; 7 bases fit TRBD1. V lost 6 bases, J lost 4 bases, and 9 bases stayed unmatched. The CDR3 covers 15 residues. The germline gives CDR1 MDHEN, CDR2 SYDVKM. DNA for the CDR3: TGTGCCAGCAGCCTAATCGGGACAGTTAATCAGCCCCAGCATTTT. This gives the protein CASSLIGTVNQPQHF.

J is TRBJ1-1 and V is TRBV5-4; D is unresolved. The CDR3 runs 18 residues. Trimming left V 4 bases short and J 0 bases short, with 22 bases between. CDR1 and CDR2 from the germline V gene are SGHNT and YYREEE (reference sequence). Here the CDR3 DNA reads TGTGCCAGCAGCCCCTCGGTGACGGGAAAACCCTTGAACACTGAAGCTTTCTTT. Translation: CASSPSVTGKPLNTEAFF.

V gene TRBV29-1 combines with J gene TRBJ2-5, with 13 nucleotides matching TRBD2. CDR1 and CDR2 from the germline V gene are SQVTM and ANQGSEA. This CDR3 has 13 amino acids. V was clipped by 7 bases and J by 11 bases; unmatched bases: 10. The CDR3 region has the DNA TGCAGCGCTGAGGCCGGACTAGCGGGAGAGCAGTACTTC. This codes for CSAEAGLAGEQYF.

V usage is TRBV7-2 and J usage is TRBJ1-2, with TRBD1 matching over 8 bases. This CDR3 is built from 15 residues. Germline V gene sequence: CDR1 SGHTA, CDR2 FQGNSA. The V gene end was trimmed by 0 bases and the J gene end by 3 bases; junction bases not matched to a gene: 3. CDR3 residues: CASSLAVTGDYGYTF. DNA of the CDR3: TGTGCCAGCAGCTTAGCAGTGACAGGGGACTATGGCTACACCTTC. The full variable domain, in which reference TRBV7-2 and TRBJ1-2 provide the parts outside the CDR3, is GAGVSQSPSNKVTEKGKDVELRCDPISGHTALYWYRQSLGQGLEFLIYFQGNSAPDKSGLPSDRFSAERTGGSVSTLTIQRTQQEDSAVYLCASSLAVTGDYGYTFGSGTRLTVV.